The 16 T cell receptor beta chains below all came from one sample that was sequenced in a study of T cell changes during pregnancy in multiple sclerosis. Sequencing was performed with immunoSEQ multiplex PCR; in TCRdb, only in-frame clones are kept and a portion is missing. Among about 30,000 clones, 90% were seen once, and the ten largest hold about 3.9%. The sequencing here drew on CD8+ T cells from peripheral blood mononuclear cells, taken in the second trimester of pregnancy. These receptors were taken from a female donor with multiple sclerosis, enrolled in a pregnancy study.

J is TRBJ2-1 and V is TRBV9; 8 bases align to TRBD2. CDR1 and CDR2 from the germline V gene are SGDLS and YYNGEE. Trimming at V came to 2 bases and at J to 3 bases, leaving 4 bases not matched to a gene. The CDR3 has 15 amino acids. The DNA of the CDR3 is TGTGCCAGCAGCGTCGCGGGGGGAGACTACAATGAGCAGTTCTTC. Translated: CASSVAGGDYNEQFF.

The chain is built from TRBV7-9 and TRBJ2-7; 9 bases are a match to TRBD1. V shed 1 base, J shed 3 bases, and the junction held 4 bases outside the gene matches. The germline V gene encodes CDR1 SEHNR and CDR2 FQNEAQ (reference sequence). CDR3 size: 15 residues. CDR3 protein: CASSLVGTGRYEQYF. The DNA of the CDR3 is TGTGCCAGCAGCTTAGTGGGGACAGGGCGCTACGAGCAGTACTTC.

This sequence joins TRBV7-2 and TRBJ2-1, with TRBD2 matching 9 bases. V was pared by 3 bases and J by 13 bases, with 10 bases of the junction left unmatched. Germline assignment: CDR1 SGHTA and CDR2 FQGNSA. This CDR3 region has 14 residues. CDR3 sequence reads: CASSFRAGGPTQFF. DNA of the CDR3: TGTGCCAGCAGCTTCAGGGCGGGAGGGCCGACTCAGTTCTTC.

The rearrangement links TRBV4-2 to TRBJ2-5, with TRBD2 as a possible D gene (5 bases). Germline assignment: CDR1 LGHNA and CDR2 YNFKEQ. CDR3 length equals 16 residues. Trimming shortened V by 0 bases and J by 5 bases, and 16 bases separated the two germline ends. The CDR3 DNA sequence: TGTGCCAGCAGCCAAGATCTATCCGAGGGCCGGGAGACCCAGTACTTC. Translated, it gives CASSQDLSEGRETQYF.

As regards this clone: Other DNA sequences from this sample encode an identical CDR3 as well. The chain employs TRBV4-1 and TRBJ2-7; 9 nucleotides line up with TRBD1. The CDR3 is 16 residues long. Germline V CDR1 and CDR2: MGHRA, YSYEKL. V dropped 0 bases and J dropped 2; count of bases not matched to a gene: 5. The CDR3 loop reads CASSQEGTGPAYEQYF. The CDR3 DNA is TGCGCCAGCAGCCAAGAGGGGACAGGGCCCGCCTACGAGCAGTACTTC.

This chain's CDR3 is CASSGTPNREGNTIYF. As DNA, the CDR3 is TGTGCCAGCAGCGGAACGCCGAACAGGGAAGGAAACACCATATATTTT. The V and J genes are TRBV5-6 and TRBJ1-3; a weak D match, TRBD1 (6 bases). This CDR3 is 16 amino acids long. CDR1 and CDR2 from the germline V gene are SGHDT and YYEEEE. V was trimmed by 4 bases and J by 4 bases, leaving 18 bases between them.

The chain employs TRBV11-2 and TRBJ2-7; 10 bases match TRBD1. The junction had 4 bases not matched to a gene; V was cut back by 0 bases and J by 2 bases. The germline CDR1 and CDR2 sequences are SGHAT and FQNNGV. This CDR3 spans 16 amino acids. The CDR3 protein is CASSLDVDRGAYEQYF. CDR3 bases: TGTGCCAGCAGCTTAGATGTGGACAGGGGGGCCTACGAGCAGTACTTC.

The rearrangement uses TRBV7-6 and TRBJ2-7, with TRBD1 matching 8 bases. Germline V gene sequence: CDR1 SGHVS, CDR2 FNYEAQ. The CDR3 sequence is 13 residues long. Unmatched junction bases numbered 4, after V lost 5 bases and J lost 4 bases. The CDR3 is CASSIGQGYEQYF. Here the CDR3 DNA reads TGTGCCAGCAGCATCGGACAGGGTTACGAGCAGTACTTC.

CDR3 amino acids: CASSNGQGTYEQYF. CDR3 sequence (DNA): TGCGCCAGCAGCAATGGACAGGGAACCTACGAGCAGTACTTC. The chain links TRBV5-1 to TRBJ2-7, with 8 bases aligning to TRBD1. CDR3 size: 14 residues. Germline trimming cut 4 bases from V and 2 bases from J; bases unmatched to any gene: 5. CDR1 is SGHRS, CDR2 YFSETQ, per germline.

This CDR3 is CAISDFQGAPSYPSGANVLTF. The DNA of the CDR3 is TGTGCCATCAGTGATTTCCAGGGGGCCCCATCTTACCCCTCTGGGGCCAACGTCCTGACTTTC. The chain links TRBV10-3 to TRBJ2-6, with TRBD1 identical over 8 bases. The junction had 16 bases not matched to a gene; V was cut back by 3 bases and J by 0 bases. The germline CDR1 and CDR2 sequences are ENHRY and SYGVKD. The CDR3 is made up of 21 amino acids.

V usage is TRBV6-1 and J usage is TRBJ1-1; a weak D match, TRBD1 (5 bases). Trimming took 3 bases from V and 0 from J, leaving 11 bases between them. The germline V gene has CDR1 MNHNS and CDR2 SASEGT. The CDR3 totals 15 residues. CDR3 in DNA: TGTGCCAGCAGTGATTTTTGGGGGGTGAACACTGAAGCTTTCTTT. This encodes CASSDFWGVNTEAFF.

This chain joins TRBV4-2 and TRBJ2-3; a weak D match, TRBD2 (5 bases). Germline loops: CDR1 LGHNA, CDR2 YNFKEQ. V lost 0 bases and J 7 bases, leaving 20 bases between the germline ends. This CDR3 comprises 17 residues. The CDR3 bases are TGTGCCAGCAGCCAAGATCTTCCCACTAGAGGGCAGTATACGCAGTATTTT. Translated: CASSQDLPTRGQYTQYF.

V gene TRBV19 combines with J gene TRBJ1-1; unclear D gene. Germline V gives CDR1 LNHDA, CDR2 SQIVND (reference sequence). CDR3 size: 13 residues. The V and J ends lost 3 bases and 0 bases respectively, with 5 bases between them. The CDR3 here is CASSMTLNTEAFF. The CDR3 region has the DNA TGTGCCAGTAGTATGACATTGAACACTGAAGCTTTCTTT.

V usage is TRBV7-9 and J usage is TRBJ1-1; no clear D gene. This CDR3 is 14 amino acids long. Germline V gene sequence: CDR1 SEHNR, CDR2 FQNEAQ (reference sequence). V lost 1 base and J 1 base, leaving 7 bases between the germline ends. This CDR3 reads CASSLVQTNTEAFF. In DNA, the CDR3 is TGTGCCAGCAGCTTAGTACAAACGAACACTGAAGCTTTCTTT.

The CDR3 DNA follows: TGCGCCAGCAGCCGCATAAATACAGGGCCTGGAAACACCATATATTTT. Amino acid sequence: CASSRINTGPGNTIYF. V and J are TRBV4-1 and TRBJ1-3; tentatively, D is TRBD1 (6 bases). Germline-derived CDR1 and CDR2 are MGHRA and YSYEKL. This CDR3 comprises 16 residues. V was clipped by 4 bases and J by 2 bases, with 15 bases between them.

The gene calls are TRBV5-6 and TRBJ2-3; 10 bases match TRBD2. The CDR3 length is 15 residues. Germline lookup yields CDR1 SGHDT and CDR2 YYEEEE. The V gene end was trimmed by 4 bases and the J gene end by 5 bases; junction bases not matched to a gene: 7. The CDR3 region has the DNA TGTGCCAGCAGCACCAGCGGGAGGGTGGTAGATACGCAGTATTTT. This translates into CASSTSGRVVDTQYF.